Presented here are 27 T cell receptor beta chains from one specimen sequenced in a study of siplizumab effects on memory and regulatory T cells. Measured with immunoSEQ multiplex PCR; TCRdb has only the in-frame clones, and not every one. The table lists tens of thousands of clones, roughly 90% of them singletons. The specimen sequenced was Tregs sorted from blood. Source of these receptors: a human donor in good health.

This chain uses TRBV6-1 with TRBJ2-2, with D unclear. The ends were cut back, 7 bases at V and 4 bases at J, with 7 bases in the middle. Germline V gene lookup returns CDR1 MNHNS and CDR2 SASEGT. The CDR3 has 12 amino acids. The CDR3 nucleotides are TGTGCCAGCAAAAAATCCACCGGGGAGCTGTTTTTT. Its translation: CASKKSTGELFF.

This sequence joins TRBV5-1 and TRBJ1-4; D possibly corresponds to TRBD1 (5 bases). This CDR3 contains 16 residues. Looked up from germline, CDR1 is SGHRS and CDR2 is YFSETQ. Trimming pared 4 bases from V and 0 bases from J, leaving 13 bases between. The CDR3 protein is CASSLGRGSTNEKLFF. The CDR3 bases are TGCGCCAGCAGCCTCGGGCGGGGCTCAACTAATGAAAAACTGTTTTTT.

V usage is TRBV2 and J usage is TRBJ2-7; TRBD2 matches at 9 bases. Per germline, CDR1 SNHLY and CDR2 FYNNEI. The trim removed 6 bases at V and 2 bases at J, leaving 5 bases unmatched. The CDR3 is 14 amino acids. In nucleotides, the CDR3 is TGTGCCAGCAGCACCAGCGGGGGGCCCTACGAGCAGTACTTC. Amino acids: CASSTSGGPYEQYF.

This clone was seen more than once but under ten times. The chain has TRBV9 and TRBJ2-3, with 15 bases lining up with TRBD2. Germline CDR1 reads SGDLS; CDR2 reads YYNGEE. The CDR3 contains 19 residues. The junction had 9 bases not matched to a gene; V was cut back by 2 bases and J by 2 bases. The CDR3 DNA is TGTGCCAGCAGCGTTGGGACTAGCGGGGGGCCCATATTCACAGATACGCAGTATTTT. Translation gives CASSVGTSGGPIFTDTQYF. Drawing the rest from reference TRBV9 and TRBJ2-3, the complete variable domain is DSGVTQTPKHLITATGQRVTLRCSPRSGDLSVYWYQQSLDQGLQFLIQYYNGEERAKGNILERFSAQQFPDLHSELNLSSLELGDSALYFCASSVGTSGGPIFTDTQYFGPGTRLTVL.

This clone was detected once. The rearrangement joins TRBV28 to TRBJ1-5; a possible D gene is TRBD1 (5 bases). This CDR3 is built from 12 residues. V shed 0 bases and J shed 9 bases, with 6 bases lying between them. In germline, CDR1 is MDHEN, CDR2 SYDVKM. CDR3 sequence reads: CASSLWGRPQHF. DNA of the CDR3: TGTGCCAGCAGTTTATGGGGACGGCCCCAGCATTTT.

The chain couples TRBV7-9 to TRBJ2-7, with TRBD1 identical over 8 bases. The germline CDR1 and CDR2 sequences are SEHNR and FQNEAQ (reference sequence). V was clipped by 5 bases and J by 11 bases; unmatched bases: 14. The CDR3 contains 14 residues. The CDR3 DNA follows: TGTGCCAGCAGCCTCACCCTTCTACAGGGGGACAAGTACTTC. Protein product: CASSLTLLQGDKYF.

The rearrangement uses TRBV11-2 and TRBJ2-3; 9 bases fit TRBD2. The CDR3 length is 16 residues. CDR1 is SGHAT and CDR2 is FQNNGV in the germline V gene. V trimming: 1 base; J trimming: 3 bases; junction bases outside the gene matches: 5. CDR3 coding DNA: TGTGCCAGCAGCTTAGGCCAGCGGGGGGCTACAGATACGCAGTATTTT. Protein product: CASSLGQRGATDTQYF.

This CDR3 reads CSVALTGDAYNSPLHF. The CDR3 region has the DNA TGCAGCGTAGCCTTGACAGGGGACGCCTATAATTCACCCCTCCACTTT. This chain links TRBV29-1 with TRBJ1-6; 8 bases line up with TRBD1. The V gene's germline CDR1 is SQVTM and CDR2 ANQGSEA. V lost 6 bases and J lost 2; bases outside the gene matches: 9. This CDR3 has 16 residues.

The chain couples TRBV19 to TRBJ1-2, with D unresolved. V was trimmed by 10 bases and J by 0 bases, leaving 15 bases between them. This CDR3 is 14 amino acids long. CDR1 and CDR2 (germline): LNHDA, SQIVND (reference sequence). The CDR3 bases are TGTGCCATCATTAACACCCTAGCTAACTATGGCTACACCTTC. This translates into CAIINTLANYGYTF.

The DNA for the CDR3 is TGCGCCAGCGGCACCCTGACTAGCGGGGGCTTCCAAGAGACCCAGTACTTC. Amino acids: CASGTLTSGGFQETQYF. This chain joins TRBV5-1 and TRBJ2-5, with 12 nucleotides matching TRBD2. This CDR3 has 17 amino acids. V was clipped by 7 bases and J by 1 base; unmatched bases: 11. Germline-derived CDR1 and CDR2 are SGHRS and YFSETQ.

The CDR3 loop reads CASHRVGGYTF. DNA for the CDR3: TGTGCAAGTCATAGGGTGGGTGGCTACACCTTC. J is TRBJ1-2 and V is TRBV12-2. TRBV12-2 is noted as a pseudogene. The CDR3 contains 11 residues.

V gene TRBV19 combines with J gene TRBJ1-4, with D possibly being TRBD1 (5 bases). Trimming removed 2 bases at V and 7 bases at J, with 14 bases between. The V gene's germline CDR1 is LNHDA and CDR2 SQIVND (reference sequence). The CDR3 is 15 amino acids. The CDR3 DNA sequence: TGTGCCAGTAGTATACAGGGCTCGTTGGGTGAAAAACTGTTTTTT. Translation gives CASSIQGSLGEKLFF.

This chain's CDR3 is CSVEDVQLYEQYF. In DNA, the CDR3 is TGCAGCGTTGAAGATGTACAGCTCTACGAGCAGTACTTC. The J gene is TRBJ2-7, the V gene TRBV29-1; D is unclear. Trimming shortened V by 0 bases and J by 3 bases, and 9 bases separated the two germline ends. The CDR3 runs to 13 residues. Germline V gene data show CDR1 as SQVTM and CDR2 as ANQGSEA.

This clone was seen just once. The CDR3 DNA reads TGCGCCAGCAGCCAGCTGGGACTGCTGAATGAAAAACTGTTTTTT. This codes for CASSQLGLLNEKLFF. This chain links TRBV4-3 with TRBJ1-4; a possible D gene is TRBD1 (5 bases). The CDR3 consists of 15 residues. Germline CDR1 and CDR2: LGHNA and YSLEER. Trimming left V 3 bases short and J 5 bases short, with 13 bases between.

The chain carries TRBV6-5 and TRBJ1-2; TRBD1 aligns across 10 bases. V shed 4 bases, J shed 2 bases, and the junction held 4 bases outside the gene matches. The CDR3 is made up of 15 amino acids. Germline CDR1 MNHEY, CDR2 SVGAGI. CDR3 region: CASSSPGQGNYGYTF. In DNA form, the CDR3 reads TGTGCCAGCAGTTCCCCGGGACAGGGGAACTATGGCTACACCTTC.

CDR3: CASRRNPYEQYF. CDR3 sequence (DNA): TGTGCCAGCCGACGGAACCCCTACGAGCAGTACTTC. The chain links TRBV2 to TRBJ2-7; D gene ambiguous. V was trimmed by 8 bases and J by 2 bases, leaving 10 bases between them. The CDR3 runs 12 residues. Germline CDR1 SNHLY, CDR2 FYNNEI.

This chain joins TRBV21-1 and TRBJ1-6. TRBV21-1 is listed as a pseudogene. CDR3 length: 10 residues. The CDR3 protein is CASWYAVLHF. DNA of the CDR3: TGTGCCAGCTGGTACGCCGTCCTCCACTTT.

The J gene is TRBJ1-4, the V gene TRBV4-1; D remains unclear. V was trimmed by 1 base and J by 0 bases, leaving 6 bases between them. This CDR3 has 15 residues. CDR1 is MGHRA and CDR2 is YSYEKL in the germline V gene. CDR3 sequence (DNA): TGCGCCAGCAGCCAAGCTGGGGCAACTAATGAAAAACTGTTTTTT. Translation: CASSQAGATNEKLFF.

This clone was counted once. V usage is TRBV7-2 and J usage is TRBJ1-1; tentatively, D is TRBD1 (6 bases). The germline V gene has CDR1 SGHTA and CDR2 FQGNSA. CDR3 size: 16 residues. V shed 3 bases and J shed 4 bases, with 18 bases lying between them. The CDR3 protein is CASSLLPGAASTEAFF. The CDR3 bases are TGTGCCAGCAGCTTGCTCCCGGGGGCTGCAAGCACTGAAGCTTTCTTT.

The V gene is TRBV10-3, the J gene TRBJ1-1; 9 bases match TRBD1. The CDR3 spans 13 residues. Germline loops: CDR1 ENHRY, CDR2 SYGVKD. Trimming at V came to 7 bases and at J to 4 bases, leaving 4 bases not matched to a gene. This CDR3 reads CAINGQGSTEAFF. CDR3 coding DNA: TGTGCCATCAATGGACAGGGGAGCACTGAAGCTTTCTTT.

The V and J genes are TRBV6-5 and TRBJ1-1; no reliable D call. Per germline, CDR1 MNHEY and CDR2 SVGAGI. Deletions cut 6 bases from V and 1 base from J, with 3 bases between. The CDR3 sequence is 11 residues long. The CDR3 nucleotides read TGTGCCAGCAGACAGAACACTGAAGCTTTCTTT. Translation gives CASRQNTEAFF.

The rearrangement joins TRBV5-1 to TRBJ2-5; D ambiguous. Trimming shortened V by 4 bases and J by 5 bases, and 6 bases separated the two germline ends. The germline V gene encodes CDR1 SGHRS and CDR2 YFSETQ. This CDR3 region has 11 residues. The DNA of the CDR3 is TGCGCCAGCAGCGCACTTGAGACCCAGTACTTC. Translation gives CASSALETQYF.

The genes are TRBV15 and TRBJ1-2; weak D call: TRBD1 (5 bases). The CDR3 extends over 14 amino acids. The germline CDR1 and CDR2 sequences are LNHNV and YYDKDF (reference sequence). Trimming removed 0 bases at V and 4 bases at J, with 9 bases between. The CDR3 DNA reads TGTGCCACCAGCAGAGAGAGGGACTTCTATGGCTACACCTTC. Its translation is CATSRERDFYGYTF.

This clone appeared a few times. The CDR3 sequence is CSVGSSYEQYF. CDR3 DNA: TGCAGCGTCGGGTCCTCCTACGAGCAGTACTTC. The V and J genes are TRBV29-1 and TRBJ2-7; D gene uncertain. CDR3 length equals 11 residues. Trimming pared 6 bases from V and 0 bases from J, leaving 6 bases between. Looked up from germline, CDR1 is SQVTM and CDR2 is ANQGSEA.

The CDR3 here is CASSIQGRGEKLFF. CDR3 coding DNA: TGTGCCAGTAGTATACAGGGGAGAGGTGAAAAACTGTTTTTT. This chain joins TRBV19 and TRBJ1-4; possible D gene TRBD1, 6 bases. V was trimmed by 2 bases and J by 7 bases, leaving 11 bases between them. The V gene's germline CDR1 is LNHDA and CDR2 SQIVND (reference sequence). The CDR3 covers 14 residues.

The chain couples TRBV15 to TRBJ2-7, with D possibly matching TRBD1 (6 bases). The CDR3 is 15 residues long. Germline assignment: CDR1 LNHNV and CDR2 YYDKDF (reference sequence). V gave up 3 bases and J gave up 2 bases, with 14 bases separating them. The CDR3 loop is CATSSLGTYPYEQYF. The CDR3 DNA is TGTGCCACCAGCAGCCTAGGGACATATCCCTACGAGCAGTACTTC. Full variable domain (remainder filled in from reference TRBV15 and TRBJ2-7): DAMVIQNPRYQVTQFGKPVTLSCSQTLNHNVMYWYQQKSSQAPKLLFHYYDKDFNNEADTPDNFQSRRPNTSFCFLDIRSPGLGDTAMYLCATSSLGTYPYEQYFGPGTRLTVT.

V and J are TRBV6-6 and TRBJ1-3; D unresolved. V dropped 2 bases and J dropped 5 bases, with 7 bases sitting between them. The CDR3 runs to 13 residues. Germline V lookup: CDR1 MNHNY, CDR2 SVGAGI (reference sequence). This CDR3 is CASSYVGRNTIYF. The CDR3 coding sequence is TGTGCCAGCAGTTACGTAGGCAGAAACACCATATATTTT.